The 3 T cell receptor beta chains reported below all come from one sample, sequenced in a study of cytomegalovirus exposure and HLA in healthy donors. Only in-frame clones appear in the TCRdb table, and some are missing; sequencing was by immunoSEQ multiplex PCR. The sample holds tens of thousands of clones, 94% seen once. Sequencing was performed on PBMCs. These receptors were obtained from a woman aged 18-35 years in good health and CMV-seronegative.

The chain links TRBV30 to TRBJ2-7, with D perhaps TRBD2 (6 bases). Trimming removed 0 bases at V and 5 bases at J, with 17 bases between. CDR1 GTSNPN and CDR2 SVGIG come from the germline V gene (reference sequence). The CDR3 sequence is 15 residues long. As DNA, the CDR3 is TGTGCCTGGAGTGTAAACCGACTAGGTCCCCACGAGCAGTACTTC. It specifies CAWSVNRLGPHEQYF.

The chain couples TRBV19 to TRBJ2-7, with 7 bases fitting TRBD2. The V and J ends lost 1 base and 3 bases, in that order; junction bases with no gene match: 9. The CDR3 loop spans 16 amino acids. Germline V gives CDR1 LNHDA, CDR2 SQIVND (reference sequence). CDR3 region: CASSIGLVASGYEQYF. The CDR3 DNA follows: TGTGCCAGTAGTATAGGCTTAGTGGCTAGCGGCTACGAGCAGTACTTC.

V usage is TRBV14 and J usage is TRBJ1-1, with TRBD1 identical over 7 bases. CDR3 size: 15 residues. Unmatched junction bases numbered 13, after V lost 0 bases and J lost 12 bases. The germline gives CDR1 SGHDN, CDR2 FVKESK. The CDR3 region has the DNA TGTGCCAGCAGCCAAGAGAGAAATCGACAGGGTGGGACTTTCTTT. Its translation is CASSQERNRQGGTFF.